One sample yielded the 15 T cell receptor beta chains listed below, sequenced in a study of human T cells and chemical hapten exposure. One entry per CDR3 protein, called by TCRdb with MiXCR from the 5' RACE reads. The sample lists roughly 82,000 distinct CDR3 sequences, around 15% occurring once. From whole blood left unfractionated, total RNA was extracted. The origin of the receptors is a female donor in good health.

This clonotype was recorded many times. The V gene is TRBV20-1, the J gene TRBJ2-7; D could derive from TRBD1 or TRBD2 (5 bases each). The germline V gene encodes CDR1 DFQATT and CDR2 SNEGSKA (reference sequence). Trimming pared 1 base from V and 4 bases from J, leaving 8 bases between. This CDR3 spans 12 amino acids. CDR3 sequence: CSARGDRYEQYF. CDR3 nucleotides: TGCAGTGCTAGAGGGGACCGTTACGAGCAGTACTTC.

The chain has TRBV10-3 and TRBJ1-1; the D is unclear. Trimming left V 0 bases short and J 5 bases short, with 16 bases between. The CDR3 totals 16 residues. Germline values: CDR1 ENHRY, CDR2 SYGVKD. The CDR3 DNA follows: TGTGCCATCAGTGAGTCTTTAATTGAGCGGGGAACTGAAGCTTTCTTT. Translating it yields CAISESLIERGTEAFF.

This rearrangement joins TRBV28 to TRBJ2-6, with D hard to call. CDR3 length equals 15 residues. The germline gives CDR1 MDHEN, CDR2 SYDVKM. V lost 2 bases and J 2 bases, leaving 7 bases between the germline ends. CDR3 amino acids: CASSLMGTGANVLTF. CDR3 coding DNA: TGTGCCAGCAGTTTAATGGGTACTGGGGCCAACGTCCTGACTTTC.

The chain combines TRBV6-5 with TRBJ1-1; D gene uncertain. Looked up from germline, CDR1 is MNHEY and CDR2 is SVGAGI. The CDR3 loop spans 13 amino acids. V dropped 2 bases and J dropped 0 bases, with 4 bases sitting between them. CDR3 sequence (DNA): TGTGCCAGCAGTTACCGGGTGAACACTGAAGCTTTCTTT. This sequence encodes CASSYRVNTEAFF.

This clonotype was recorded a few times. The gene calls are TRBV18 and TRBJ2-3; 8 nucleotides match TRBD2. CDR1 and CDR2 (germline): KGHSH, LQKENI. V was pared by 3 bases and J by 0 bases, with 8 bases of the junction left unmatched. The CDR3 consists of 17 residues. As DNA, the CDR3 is TGTGCCAGCTCACCGACGACTAGCGATCTTAGCACAGATACGCAGTATTTT. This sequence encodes CASSPTTSDLSTDTQYF.

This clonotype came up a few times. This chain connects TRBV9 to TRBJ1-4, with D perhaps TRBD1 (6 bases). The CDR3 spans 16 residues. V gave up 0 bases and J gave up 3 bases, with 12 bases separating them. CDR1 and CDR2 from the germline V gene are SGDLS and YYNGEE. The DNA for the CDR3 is TGTGCCAGCAGCGTAGCTCCACAGGGCGCTAATGAAAAACTGTTTTTT. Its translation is CASSVAPQGANEKLFF.

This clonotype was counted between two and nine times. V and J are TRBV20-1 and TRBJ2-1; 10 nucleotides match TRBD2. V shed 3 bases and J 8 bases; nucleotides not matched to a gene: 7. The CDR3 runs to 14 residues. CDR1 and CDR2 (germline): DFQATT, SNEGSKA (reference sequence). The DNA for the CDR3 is TGCAGTGCTAGCTCCAGCGGGGGGGCCCATGAGCAGTTCTTC. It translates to CSASSSGGAHEQFF.

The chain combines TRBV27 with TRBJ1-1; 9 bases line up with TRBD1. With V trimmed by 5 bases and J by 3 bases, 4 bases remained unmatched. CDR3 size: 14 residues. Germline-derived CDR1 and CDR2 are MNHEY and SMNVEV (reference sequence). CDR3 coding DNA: TGTGCCAGCAGTAGGACAGGGGCGTACACTGAAGCTTTCTTT. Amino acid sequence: CASSRTGAYTEAFF.

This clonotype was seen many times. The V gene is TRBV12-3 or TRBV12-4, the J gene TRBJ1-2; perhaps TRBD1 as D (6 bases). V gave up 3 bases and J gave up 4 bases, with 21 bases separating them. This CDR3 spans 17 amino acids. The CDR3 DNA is TGTGCCAGCAGTTTTGGTGGGGGGCGTCTCAATTTCTATGGCTACACCTTC. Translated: CASSFGGGRLNFYGYTF.

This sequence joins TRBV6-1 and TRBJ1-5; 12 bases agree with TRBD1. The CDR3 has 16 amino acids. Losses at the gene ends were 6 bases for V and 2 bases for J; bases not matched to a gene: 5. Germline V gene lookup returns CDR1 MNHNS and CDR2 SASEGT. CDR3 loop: CASSSGTGGGNQPQHF. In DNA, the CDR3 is TGTGCCAGCAGCTCGGGGACAGGGGGCGGCAATCAGCCCCAGCATTTT.

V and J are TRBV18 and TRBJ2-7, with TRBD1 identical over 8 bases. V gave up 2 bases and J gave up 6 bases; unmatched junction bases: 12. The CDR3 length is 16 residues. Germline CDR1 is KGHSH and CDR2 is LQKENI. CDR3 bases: TGTGCCAGCTCACCAACCTACGGACAGGGTTCTTTCGAGCAGTACTTC. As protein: CASSPTYGQGSFEQYF.

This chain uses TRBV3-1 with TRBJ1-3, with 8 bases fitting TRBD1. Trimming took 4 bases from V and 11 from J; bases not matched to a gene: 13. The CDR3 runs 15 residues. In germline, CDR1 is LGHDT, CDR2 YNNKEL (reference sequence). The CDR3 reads CASSPSFETGAAIYF. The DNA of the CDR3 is TGTGCCAGCAGCCCCTCCTTTGAGACAGGGGCGGCCATATATTTT.

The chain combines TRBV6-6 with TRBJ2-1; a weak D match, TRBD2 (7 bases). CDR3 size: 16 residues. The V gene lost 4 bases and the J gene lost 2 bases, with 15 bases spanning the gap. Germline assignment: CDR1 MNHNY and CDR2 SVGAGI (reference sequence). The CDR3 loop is CASSSRGGGPYNEQFF. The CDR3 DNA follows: TGTGCCAGCAGTTCCCGAGGGGGGGGACCCTACAATGAGCAGTTCTTC.

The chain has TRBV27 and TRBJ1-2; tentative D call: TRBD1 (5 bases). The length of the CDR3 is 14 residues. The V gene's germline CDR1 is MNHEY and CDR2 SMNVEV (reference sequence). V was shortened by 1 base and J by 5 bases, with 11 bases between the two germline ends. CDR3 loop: CASSLLGGTYGYTF. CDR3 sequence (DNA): TGTGCCAGCAGTTTATTGGGAGGGACGTATGGCTACACCTTC.

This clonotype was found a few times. The CDR3 sequence is CASNLGLSSYEQYF. CDR3 DNA sequence: TGTGCCAGCAACTTGGGACTGTCCTCCTACGAGCAGTACTTC. This chain connects TRBV6-2 or TRBV6-3 to TRBJ2-7; D may be TRBD2 (6 bases). The CDR3 totals 14 residues. Germline V gene data show CDR1 as MNHEY and CDR2 as SVGEGT. V was cut by 7 bases and J by 0 bases, with 13 bases left in between.